The rows below give T cell receptor beta chains drawn from one sample of a study of cytomegalovirus exposure and HLA in healthy donors. Sequenced by immunoSEQ multiplex PCR; TCRdb stores in-frame clones only, minus some. The table shows 220,000 or so clones, with 80% to 90% occurring only once. What was sequenced was PBMCs. The source is a woman in her late teens or twenties in good health and CMV-seropositive. Both conserved end residues are part of each CDR3. The order of the fields is V gene, D gene, clone size, J gene, CDR3 DNA, CDR3 protein. A D gene is named only where the DNA matches it firmly. A row's size may be missing; if present it is once, few, many or a size class.

TRBV4-1,TRBD1,.,TRBJ1-2,TGCGCCAGCAGCCGGACAGGGGGATATGGCTACACCTTC,CASSRTGGYGYTF
TRBV27,TRBD1,.,TRBJ2-7,TGTGCCAGCAGCTACAGGGGGCCCTACGAGCAGTACTTC,CASSYRGPYEQYF
TRBV18,.,once,TRBJ1-1,TGTGCCAGCTCACCGGAGATCGCGCGAACGAACACTGAAGCTTTCTTT,CASSPEIARTNTEAFF
TRBV4-1,.,.,TRBJ2-7,TGCGCCAGCAGCCCGGCAGCGCCCGCCTACGAGCAGTACTTC,CASSPAAPAYEQYF
TRBV7-2,.,.,TRBJ1-2,TGTGCCAGCAGCTTAAGGGGGGGCGGTGGCTACACCTTC,CASSLRGGGGYTF
TRBV28,.,.,TRBJ1-2,TGTGCCAGCAGCCGAGGACAGAACTATGGCTACACCTTC,CASSRGQNYGYTF
TRBV9,.,.,TRBJ1-3,TGTGCCAGCAGCGTAGACAGGGCCGGGGACACCATATATTTT,CASSVDRAGDTIYF
TRBV27,TRBD1,.,TRBJ1-5,TGTGCCAGCACCCAAGGGACAGGGGGCGGTCAGCCCCAGCATTTT,CASTQGTGGGQPQHF
TRBV19,TRBD1,.,TRBJ1-4,TGTGCCAGTAGTATACCGGGACAGACTAATGAAAAACTGTTTTTT,CASSIPGQTNEKLFF
TRBV6-1,TRBD1,.,TRBJ2-1,TGTGCCAGCAGGATCTCAGGACAGGGGTACAATGAGCAGTTCTTC,CASRISGQGYNEQFF
TRBV30,.,once,TRBJ2-5,TGTGCCTGGAGTACCGGGAATACGAGGGAGACCCAGTACTTC,CAWSTGNTRETQYF
TRBV30,.,few,TRBJ1-2,TGTGCCTGGAGTCGCCTACGCCTATCGGGGTATGGCTACACCTTC,CAWSRLRLSGYGYTF
TRBV28,.,.,TRBJ1-4,TGTGCCAGCAGTCTCCGGGCGGGAACTAATGAAAAACTGTTTTTT,CASSLRAGTNEKLFF
TRBV29-1,TRBD1,.,TRBJ1-3,TGCAGCGTTGAAGCAGGGGGCGCGGGAAACACCATATATTTT,CSVEAGGAGNTIYF
TRBV4-1,TRBD1,once,TRBJ2-7,TGCGCCAGCAGCCACGGGACAGGGGACGAGCAGTACTTC,CASSHGTGDEQYF
TRBV7-8,TRBD2,.,TRBJ2-7,TGTGCCAGCAGCTCCTGGACTAGCGGGAGTGTAAACGAGCAGTACTTC,CASSSWTSGSVNEQYF
TRBV27,TRBD1,.,TRBJ1-2,TGTGCCAGCAGTTTATCCCCCCAGGGGGCGCGTTACTATGGCTACACCTTC,CASSLSPQGARYYGYTF
TRBV18,TRBD1,.,TRBJ1-5,TGTGCCAGCTCCCCACCGGGACAGGCCCTTTATAGCAATCAGCCCCAGCATTTT,CASSPPGQALYSNQPQHF
TRBV29-1,TRBD2,once,TRBJ2-1,TGCAGCGTTGATGAGCGGGAGGGCCGAAATGAGCAGTTCTTC,CSVDEREGRNEQFF
TRBV11-2,.,.,TRBJ2-1,TGTGCCAGCAGCTTACAACGGGAGCAGTTCTTC,CASSLQREQFF
TRBV5-1,TRBD2,once,TRBJ2-7,TGCGCCAGCAGCCCGACTAGCGGAATGACCTACGAGCAGTACTTC,CASSPTSGMTYEQYF
TRBV5-8,TRBD2,.,TRBJ2-3,TGTGCCAGCGATCTCCTAGCGGGAGGGGAAGATACGCAGTATTTT,CASDLLAGGEDTQYF
TRBV19,.,few,TRBJ2-7,TGTGCCAGTAGTATGACAGTCTCCTACGAGCAGTACTTC,CASSMTVSYEQYF
TRBV5-4,.,.,TRBJ2-1,TGTGCCAGCAGCACACCGACAGTAGGGAAAACGAATGAGCAGTTCTTC,CASSTPTVGKTNEQFF
TRBV11-2,.,.,TRBJ1-1,TGTGCCAGCAGCTTAGATGACAGGTCAGGTACTGAAGCTTTCTTT,CASSLDDRSGTEAFF
TRBV29-1,TRBD2,once,TRBJ2-1,TGCAGCGTTGAATACGGGCTAGCGGGAGGAAATGAGCAGTTCTTC,CSVEYGLAGGNEQFF
TRBV30,.,.,TRBJ1-3,TGTGCCTGGAGACCCGGACTTATTGACGGAAACACCATATATTTT,CAWRPGLIDGNTIYF
TRBV2,.,.,TRBJ1-5,TGTGCCAGCAGTCAACAGGGAAGCAATCAGCCCCAGCATTTT,CASSQQGSNQPQHF
TRBV2,.,.,TRBJ2-5,TGTGCCAGCAGGCCTCGGAGTAACCAAGAGACCCAGTACTTC,CASRPRSNQETQYF